This TCR beta chain appears in the sequencing data of a study of CD8 T cells in Susac syndrome. To note about this clonotype: Compared with germline, one end of the junction differs, possibly owing to a read error.

TCR beta from blood CD8+ and CD4+ T cells was sequenced. Included as multiple sclerosis controls were treatment-naive patients who had stable or active relapsing-remitting disease. TEMRA cells were FACS-enriched, unlike CD8+ and CD4+ T cells, which were negatively isolated. After extraction with the RNeasy kit, about 0.5 to 1 ug of the RNA was reverse transcribed using random hexamers. A multiplex approach, immunoSEQ multiplex PCR, amplified TCR beta CDR3 across 54 Vbeta and 13 Jbeta. TCRdb reanalysed the immunoSEQ multiplex PCR reads using MiXCR and keeps one entry per CDR3 protein. The table records approximately 160,000 distinct CDR3 sequences, around 94% of them present only once. The sample consisted of CD4+ T cells from PBMCs. The clonotype was recovered from a human donor with multiple sclerosis.

DNA of the CDR3: TGTGCCAGTAGTGGTCCTGGGACCAACGTCCTGACTTTC. It is translated as CASSGPGTNVLTF. This chain uses TRBV19 with TRBJ2-6; D remains unclear. The CDR3 is made up of 13 amino acids. Germline CDR1 is LNHDA and CDR2 is SQIVND (reference sequence). Looking up the rest from reference TRBV19 and TRBJ2-6 gives the full variable domain: DGGITQSPKYLFRKEGQNVTLSCEQNLNHDAMYWYRQDPGQGLRLIYYSQIVNDFQKGDIAEGYSVSREKKESFPLTVTSAQKNPTAFYLCASSGPGTNVLTFGAGSRLTVL.